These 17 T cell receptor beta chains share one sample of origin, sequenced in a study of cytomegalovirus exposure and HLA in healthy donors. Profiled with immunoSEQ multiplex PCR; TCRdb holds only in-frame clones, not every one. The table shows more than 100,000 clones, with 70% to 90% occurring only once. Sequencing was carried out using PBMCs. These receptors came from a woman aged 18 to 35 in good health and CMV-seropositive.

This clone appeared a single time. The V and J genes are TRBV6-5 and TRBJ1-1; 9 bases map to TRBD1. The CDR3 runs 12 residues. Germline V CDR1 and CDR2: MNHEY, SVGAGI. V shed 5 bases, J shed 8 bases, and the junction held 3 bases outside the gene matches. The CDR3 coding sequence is TGTGCCAGCAGTCGACAGGGGGTGGAAGCTTTCTTT. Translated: CASSRQGVEAFF.

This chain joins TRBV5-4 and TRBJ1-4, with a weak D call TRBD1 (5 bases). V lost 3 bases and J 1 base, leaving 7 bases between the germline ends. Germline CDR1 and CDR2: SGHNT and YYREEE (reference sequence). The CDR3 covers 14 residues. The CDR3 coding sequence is TGTGCCAGCAGCTCGACAGAAACTAATGAAAAACTGTTTTTT. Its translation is CASSSTETNEKLFF.

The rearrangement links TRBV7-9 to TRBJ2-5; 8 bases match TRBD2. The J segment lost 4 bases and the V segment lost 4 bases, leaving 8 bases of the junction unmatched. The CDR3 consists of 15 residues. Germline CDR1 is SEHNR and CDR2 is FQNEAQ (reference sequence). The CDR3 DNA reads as TGTGCCAGCAGCTCCCTCCGGGGGGGATCAGAGACCCAGTACTTC. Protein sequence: CASSSLRGGSETQYF.

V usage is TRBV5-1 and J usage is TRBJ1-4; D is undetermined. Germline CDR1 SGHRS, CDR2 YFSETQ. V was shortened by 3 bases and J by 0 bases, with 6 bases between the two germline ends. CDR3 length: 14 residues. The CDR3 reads CASSSGSTNEKLFF. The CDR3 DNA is TGCGCCAGCAGCTCCGGGTCAACTAATGAAAAACTGTTTTTT.

As DNA, the CDR3 is TGTGCCAGCAGTCGAGGGTTGAGCCAGCCCCAGCATTTT. As protein: CASSRGLSQPQHF. The chain links TRBV28 to TRBJ1-5; D is unclear. CDR3 length: 13 amino acids. Germline loops: CDR1 MDHEN, CDR2 SYDVKM. V was trimmed by 5 bases and J by 7 bases, leaving 12 bases between them.

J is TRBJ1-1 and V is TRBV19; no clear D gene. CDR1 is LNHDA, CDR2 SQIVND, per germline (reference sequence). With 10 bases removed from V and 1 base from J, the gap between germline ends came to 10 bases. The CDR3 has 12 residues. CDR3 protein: CATKRGNTEAFF. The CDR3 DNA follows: TGTGCCACCAAACGAGGGAACACTGAAGCTTTCTTT.

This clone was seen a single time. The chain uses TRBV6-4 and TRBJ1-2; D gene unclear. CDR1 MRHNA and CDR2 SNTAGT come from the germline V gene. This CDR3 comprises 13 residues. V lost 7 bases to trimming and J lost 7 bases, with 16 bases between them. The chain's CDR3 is CASKAAGEVGYTF. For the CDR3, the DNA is TGTGCCAGCAAGGCGGCTGGAGAAGTTGGCTACACCTTC.

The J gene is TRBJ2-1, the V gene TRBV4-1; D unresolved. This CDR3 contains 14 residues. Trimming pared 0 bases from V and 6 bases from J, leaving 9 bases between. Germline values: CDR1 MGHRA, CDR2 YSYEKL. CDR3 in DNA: TGCGCCAGCAGCCAAGATCCCACATCCAATGAGCAGTTCTTC. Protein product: CASSQDPTSNEQFF.

CDR3 sequence reads: CASSASLASYEQYF. In DNA form, the CDR3 reads TGTGCCAGTAGCGCTTCGCTGGCCTCCTACGAGCAGTACTTC. The chain couples TRBV19 to TRBJ2-7; D remains unclear. The length of the CDR3 is 14 residues. Germline V lookup: CDR1 LNHDA, CDR2 SQIVND (reference sequence). V was trimmed by 6 bases and J by 0 bases, leaving 12 bases between them.

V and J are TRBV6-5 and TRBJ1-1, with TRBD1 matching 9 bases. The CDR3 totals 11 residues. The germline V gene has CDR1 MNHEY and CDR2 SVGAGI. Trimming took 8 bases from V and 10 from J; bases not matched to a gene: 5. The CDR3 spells CASQQGAGAFF. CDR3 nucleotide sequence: TGTGCCAGCCAACAGGGGGCAGGAGCTTTCTTT.

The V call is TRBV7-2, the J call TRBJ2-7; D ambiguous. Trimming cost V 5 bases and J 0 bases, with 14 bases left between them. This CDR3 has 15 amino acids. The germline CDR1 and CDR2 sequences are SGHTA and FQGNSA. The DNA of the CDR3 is TGTGCCAGCAGCCCCGATAGATCTTACTCCTACGAGCAGTACTTC. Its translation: CASSPDRSYSYEQYF.

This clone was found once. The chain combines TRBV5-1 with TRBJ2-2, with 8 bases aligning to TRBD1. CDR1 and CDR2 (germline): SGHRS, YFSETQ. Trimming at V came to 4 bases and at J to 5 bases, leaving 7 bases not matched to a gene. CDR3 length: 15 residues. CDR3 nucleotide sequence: TGCGCCAGCAGCCCGGACAGGGTGCTTACCGGGGAGCTGTTTTTT. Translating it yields CASSPDRVLTGELFF.

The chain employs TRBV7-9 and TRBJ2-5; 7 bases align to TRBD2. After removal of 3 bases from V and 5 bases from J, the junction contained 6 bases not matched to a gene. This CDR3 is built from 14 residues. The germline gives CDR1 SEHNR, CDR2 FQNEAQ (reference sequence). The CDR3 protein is CASSFWDYGETQYF. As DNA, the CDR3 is TGTGCCAGCAGCTTCTGGGACTACGGGGAGACCCAGTACTTC.

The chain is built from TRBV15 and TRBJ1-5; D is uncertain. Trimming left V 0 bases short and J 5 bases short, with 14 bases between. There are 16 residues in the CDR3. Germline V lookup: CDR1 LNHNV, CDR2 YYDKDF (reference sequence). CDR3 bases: TGTGCCACCAGCAGAGACCAACCTCCCGGGTATCAGCCCCAGCATTTT. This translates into CATSRDQPPGYQPQHF.

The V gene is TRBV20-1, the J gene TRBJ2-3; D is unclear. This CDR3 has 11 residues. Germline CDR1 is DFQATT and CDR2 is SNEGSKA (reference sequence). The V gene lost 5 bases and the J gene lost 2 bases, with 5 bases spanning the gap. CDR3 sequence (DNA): TGCAGTGCTGGGCTCACAGATACGCAGTATTTT. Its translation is CSAGLTDTQYF.

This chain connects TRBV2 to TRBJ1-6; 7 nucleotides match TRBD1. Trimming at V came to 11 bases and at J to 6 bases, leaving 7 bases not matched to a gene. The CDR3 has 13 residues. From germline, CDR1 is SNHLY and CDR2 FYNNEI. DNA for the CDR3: TGTGCCGGAATATACAGGGGTAATTCACCCCTCCACTTT. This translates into CAGIYRGNSPLHF. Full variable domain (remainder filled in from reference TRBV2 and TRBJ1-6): EPEVTQTPSHQVTQMGQEVILRCVPISNHLYFYWYRQILGQKVEFLVSFYNNEISEKSEIFDDQFSVERPDGSNFTLKIRSTKLEDSAMYFCAGIYRGNSPLHFGNGTRLTVT.

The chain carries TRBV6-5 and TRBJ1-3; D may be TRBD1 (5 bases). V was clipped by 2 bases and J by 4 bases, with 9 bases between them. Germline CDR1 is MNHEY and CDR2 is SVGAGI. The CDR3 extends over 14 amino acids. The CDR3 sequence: CASSYGGRGNTIYF. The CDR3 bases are TGTGCCAGCAGTTACGGGGGGAGAGGAAACACCATATATTTT.